Listed here are 30 T cell receptor beta chains from one sample, sequenced in a study of T cell responses to AZD1222 COVID-19 vaccine. Produced via immunoSEQ multiplex PCR; TCRdb's table is partial and in-frame only. The table lists about 180,000 clones, approximately 92% of them singletons. Sample: peripheral blood, taken 28 days after the second dose of the MenACWY control vaccine. The receptors shown here come from an adult who received the MenACWY meningococcal vaccine as a control.

The rearrangement links TRBV3-1 (or the pseudogene TRBV3-2) to TRBJ1-6; TRBD1 agrees at 7 bases. Germline V gives CDR1 LGHDT, CDR2 YNNKEL (reference sequence). The CDR3 contains 17 residues. Germline trimming cut 1 base from V and 2 bases from J; bases unmatched to any gene: 5. CDR3 region: CASSQVKGAPYNSPLHF. CDR3 in DNA: TGTGCCAGCAGCCAAGTGAAGGGGGCCCCCTATAATTCACCCCTCCACTTT.

CDR3 residues: CASSSNGVASNQPQHF. For the CDR3, the DNA is TGTGCCAGCAGTTCCAACGGGGTGGCGAGCAATCAGCCCCAGCATTTT. The chain carries TRBV27 and TRBJ1-5; D remains unclear. CDR1 is MNHEY, CDR2 SMNVEV, per germline (reference sequence). The CDR3 is 16 residues long. Trimming took 4 bases from V and 1 from J, leaving 14 bases between them.

This chain links TRBV3-1 (or the pseudogene TRBV3-2) with TRBJ2-5, with 8 bases aligning to TRBD1. CDR1 and CDR2 (germline): LGHDT, YNNKEL (reference sequence). CDR3 size: 14 residues. J was trimmed by 5 bases and V by 4 bases; bases with no gene match: 6. The CDR3 bases are TGTGCCAGCAGCCTCCCAGGGGGCCGGGAGACCCAGTACTTC. It codes for CASSLPGGRETQYF.

The chain's CDR3 is CASTQGEVSTEAFF. DNA for the CDR3: TGTGCCAGCACACAGGGGGAAGTGAGCACTGAAGCTTTCTTT. The chain combines TRBV2 with TRBJ1-1; TRBD1 aligns across 8 bases. Germline lookup yields CDR1 SNHLY and CDR2 FYNNEI. The CDR3 runs to 14 residues. The J segment lost 4 bases and the V segment lost 7 bases, leaving 8 bases of the junction unmatched.

This chain connects TRBV6-5 to TRBJ1-5, with TRBD1 matching 8 bases. V gave up 6 bases and J gave up 2 bases; unmatched junction bases: 6. Germline values: CDR1 MNHEY, CDR2 SVGAGI. The CDR3 has 15 amino acids. CDR3 sequence (DNA): TGTGCCAGCAGAGCCCCAGGGGGCGGCAATCAGCCCCAGCATTTT. Translating gives CASRAPGGGNQPQHF.

This rearrangement joins TRBV2 to TRBJ2-7; possibly TRBD1 for D (5 bases). Between the trimmed V and J ends, which lost 1 base and 7 bases, there was a span of 11 bases. This CDR3 is built from 13 residues. Germline CDR1 is SNHLY and CDR2 is FYNNEI. CDR3 in DNA: TGTGCCAGCAGTGAAGGCAGGGTGGGGGAGCAGTACTTC. It is translated as CASSEGRVGEQYF.

The rearrangement links TRBV11-3 to TRBJ2-1, with D perhaps TRBD2 (5 bases). CDR3 length: 14 amino acids. Germline lookup yields CDR1 SGHNT and CDR2 YENEEA. Trimming removed 2 bases at V and 3 bases at J, with 8 bases between. CDR3 amino acids: CASSLSLDYNEQFF. Here the CDR3 DNA reads TGTGCCAGCAGCTTATCACTAGACTACAATGAGCAGTTCTTC.

In this sample, this clone turned up once. The chain is built from TRBV9 and TRBJ1-1; D uncertain. V was cut by 0 bases and J by 1 base, with 13 bases left in between. The germline V gene encodes CDR1 SGDLS and CDR2 YYNGEE. The CDR3 consists of 16 residues. This CDR3 is CASSVGPEATNTEAFF. The CDR3, as DNA: TGTGCCAGCAGCGTAGGCCCGGAAGCGACGAACACTGAAGCTTTCTTT.

CDR3 nucleotide sequence: TGTGCCAGCAGGTTCCAGGGTTGGGAGCCCCAGCATTTT. Translating gives CASRFQGWEPQHF. V usage is TRBV28 and J usage is TRBJ1-5; possibly TRBD1 for D (5 bases). In germline, CDR1 is MDHEN, CDR2 SYDVKM. The ends were cut back, 6 bases at V and 8 bases at J, with 14 bases in the middle. This CDR3 is 13 amino acids long. Full variable domain (missing parts from reference TRBV28 and TRBJ1-5): DVKVTQSSRYLVKRTGEKVFLECVQDMDHENMFWYRQDPGLGLRLIYFSYDVKMKEKGDIPEGYSVSREKKERFSLILESASTNQTSMYLCASRFQGWEPQHFGDGTRLSIL.

The sample holds a few counts of this clone. The J gene is TRBJ1-4, the V gene TRBV19; D call uncertain. Germline assignment: CDR1 LNHDA and CDR2 SQIVND (reference sequence). The CDR3 length is 15 residues. The germline V and J ends were trimmed by 4 bases and 2 bases, with 11 bases remaining between them. CDR3 bases: TGTGCCAGTAGTAGGGCGGAAGCGACTAATGAAAAACTGTTTTTT. This encodes CASSRAEATNEKLFF.

In DNA form, the CDR3 reads TGTGCCAGTAGCGGAGATTTTTTGACTGAAGCTTTCTTT. It is translated as CASSGDFLTEAFF. This rearrangement joins TRBV19 to TRBJ1-1, with D hard to call. The CDR3 has 13 amino acids. V lost 6 bases, J lost 5 bases, and 13 bases lay in between. Germline V gene data show CDR1 as LNHDA and CDR2 as SQIVND (reference sequence). Based on the CDR3 plus reference TRBV19 and TRBJ1-1, the full variable domain is DGGITQSPKYLFRKEGQNVTLSCEQNLNHDAMYWYRQDPGQGLRLIYYSQIVNDFQKGDIAEGYSVSREKKESFPLTVTSAQKNPTAFYLCASSGDFLTEAFFGQGTRLTVV.

The chain links TRBV30 to TRBJ1-5, with D tentatively TRBD1 (5 bases). V gave up 3 bases and J gave up 11 bases, with 20 bases separating them. This CDR3 is built from 14 residues. Germline V gene data show CDR1 as GTSNPN and CDR2 as SVGIG (reference sequence). The DNA of the CDR3 is TGTGCCTGGAGATCGGGACTTGGGGATCTGTCCCAGCATTTT. Translating it yields CAWRSGLGDLSQHF. Using reference TRBV30 and TRBJ1-5 for the parts outside the CDR3, the full variable domain is SQTIHQWPATLVQPVGSPLSLECTVEGTSNPNLYWYRQAAGRGLQLLFYSVGIGQISSEVPQNLSASRPQDRQFILSSKKLLLSDSGFYLCAWRSGLGDLSQHFGDGTRLSIL.

The chain links TRBV30 to TRBJ1-2; 8 positions match TRBD1. CDR1 and CDR2 (germline): GTSNPN, SVGIG (reference sequence). The CDR3 has 13 residues. After removal of 1 base from V and 8 bases from J, the junction contained 6 bases not matched to a gene. CDR3: CAWSAGGAGGYTF. CDR3 sequence (DNA): TGTGCCTGGAGTGCAGGGGGCGCCGGGGGCTACACCTTC.

This chain links TRBV29-1 with TRBJ1-2, with TRBD1 as a possible D gene (6 bases). CDR1 is SQVTM and CDR2 is ANQGSEA in the germline V gene. This CDR3 comprises 14 residues. The V gene lost 0 bases and the J gene lost 4 bases, with 12 bases spanning the gap. The CDR3 DNA reads as TGCAGCGTTGAAGAACAGGGATTGGGCTATGGCTACACCTTC. It specifies CSVEEQGLGYGYTF.

The chain carries TRBV7-9 and TRBJ1-5, with D unresolved. Germline loops: CDR1 SEHNR, CDR2 FQNEAQ (reference sequence). V was pared by 4 bases and J by 0 bases, with 13 bases between. The CDR3 is 16 residues long. Here the CDR3 DNA reads TGTGCCAGCAGCTCCTCGGCAGCTAATAGCAATCAGCCCCAGCATTTT. Translated: CASSSSAANSNQPQHF.

The chain employs TRBV6-5 and TRBJ1-4; D not certain. V gave up 0 bases and J gave up 8 bases, with 16 bases separating them. Germline CDR1 MNHEY, CDR2 SVGAGI. This CDR3 contains 16 residues. CDR3 sequence reads: CASSYSGNPPGEKLFF. CDR3 DNA: TGTGCCAGCAGTTACTCGGGAAACCCACCTGGGGAAAAACTGTTTTTT.

The V call is TRBV7-2, the J call TRBJ2-1, with 8 bases lining up with TRBD1. The CDR3 runs 12 residues. Trimming removed 6 bases from V and 13 bases from J; junction bases left unmatched: 8. In germline, CDR1 is SGHTA, CDR2 FQGNSA. In DNA form, the CDR3 reads TGTGCCAGCAGTCCGGGACAGGTTTTTCAGTTCTTC. Its protein product is CASSPGQVFQFF. Drawing the rest from reference TRBV7-2 and TRBJ2-1, the complete variable domain is GAGVSQSPSNKVTEKGKDVELRCDPISGHTALYWYRQSLGQGLEFLIYFQGNSAPDKSGLPSDRFSAERTGGSVSTLTIQRTQQEDSAVYLCASSPGQVFQFFGPGTRLTVL.

This chain connects TRBV3-1 (or the pseudogene TRBV3-2) to TRBJ1-1; D is undetermined. The CDR3 spans 12 residues. The germline V gene encodes CDR1 LGHDT and CDR2 YNNKEL (reference sequence). The V and J ends lost 6 bases and 7 bases respectively, with 12 bases between them. CDR3 protein: CASSHDTLEAFF. The CDR3 region has the DNA TGTGCCAGCAGTCACGACACCCTTGAAGCTTTCTTT.

The CDR3 region is CSVTSGVGEPQHF. CDR3 bases: TGCAGCGTTACTTCGGGGGTCGGGGAGCCCCAGCATTTT. The chain joins TRBV29-1 to TRBJ1-5, with D perhaps matching TRBD1 (5 bases). CDR3 size: 13 residues. Germline V gene sequence: CDR1 SQVTM, CDR2 ANQGSEA. V lost 5 bases and J 8 bases, leaving 16 bases between the germline ends. Full variable domain (outside the CDR3, taken from reference TRBV29-1 and TRBJ1-5): SAVISQKPSRDICQRGTSLTIQCQVDSQVTMMFWYRQQPGQSLTLIATANQGSEATYESGFVIDKFPISRPNLTFSTLTVSNMSPEDSSIYLCSVTSGVGEPQHFGDGTRLSIL.

CDR3 sequence reads: CASSLDGIYSNQPQHF. The CDR3 DNA reads as TGTGCCAGCAGCTTAGATGGAATTTATAGCAATCAGCCCCAGCATTTT. The V gene is TRBV7-8, the J gene TRBJ1-5; no clear D gene. V lost 1 base and J 0 bases, leaving 10 bases between the germline ends. The CDR3 runs to 16 residues. Germline V CDR1 and CDR2: SGHVS, FQNEAQ.

The chain has TRBV6-6 and TRBJ1-2; 9 nucleotides match TRBD1. This CDR3 is built from 18 residues. V lost 5 bases, J lost 1 base, and 14 bases stayed unmatched. Germline V gene data show CDR1 as MNHNY and CDR2 as SVGAGI (reference sequence). The DNA of the CDR3 is TGTGCCAGCAGTCAGACCGGGACAGGGTGGTCCCATAACTATGGCTACACCTTC. Translation: CASSQTGTGWSHNYGYTF.

The chain links TRBV18 to TRBJ2-1; TRBD2 might be the D (6 bases). V lost 6 bases and J lost 13, with 16 bases in between. Germline lookup yields CDR1 KGHSH and CDR2 LQKENI. This CDR3 comprises 12 residues. CDR3 residues: CASSPRQGGQFF. The CDR3 region has the DNA TGTGCCAGCTCCCCCCGGCAGGGAGGTCAGTTCTTC.

The count of this clone is one. V usage is TRBV21-1 and J usage is TRBJ1-2; the DNA was not compared with TRBD1, the D call given in the table. TRBV21-1 corresponds to a pseudogene. The CDR3 sequence is 15 residues long. The CDR3: CASSKVPGGLLGYTF. As DNA, the CDR3 is TGTGCCAGCAGCAAAGTTCCAGGGGGGCTCCTTGGCTACACCTTC.

The rearrangement links TRBV2 to TRBJ1-5; 8 nucleotides match TRBD1. Unmatched junction bases numbered 10, after V lost 5 bases and J lost 7 bases. Germline V lookup: CDR1 SNHLY, CDR2 FYNNEI. This CDR3 spans 15 amino acids. CDR3 loop: CASSHPTGEGQPQHF. The CDR3 DNA is TGTGCCAGCAGTCACCCGACAGGGGAAGGGCAGCCCCAGCATTTT.

The genes are TRBV4-1 and TRBJ2-5; TRBD2 agrees at 14 bases. Germline loops: CDR1 MGHRA, CDR2 YSYEKL. After removal of 0 bases from V and 6 bases from J, the junction contained 9 bases not matched to a gene. This CDR3 is 18 amino acids long. The DNA of the CDR3 is TGCGCCAGCAGCCAAGACGGACTAGCGGGGGGCCCCTATCAGACCCAGTACTTC. Protein product: CASSQDGLAGGPYQTQYF.

V and J are TRBV3-1 (or the pseudogene TRBV3-2) and TRBJ2-3; D is unclear. Germline CDR1 reads LGHDT; CDR2 reads YNNKEL (reference sequence). Deletions cut 4 bases from V and 2 bases from J, with 4 bases between. This CDR3 region has 12 residues. CDR3 residues: CASSRDTDTQYF. The CDR3 coding sequence is TGTGCCAGCAGCCGTGACACAGATACGCAGTATTTT.

The chain couples TRBV6-5 to TRBJ1-2; no definite D call. The CDR3 contains 14 residues. CDR1 is MNHEY, CDR2 SVGAGI, per germline. Between the trimmed V and J ends, which lost 7 bases and 4 bases, there was a span of 16 bases. CDR3 in amino acids: CASTKPGLTYGYTF. In nucleotides, the CDR3 is TGTGCCAGCACAAAACCAGGACTTACCTATGGCTACACCTTC.

V usage is TRBV6-4 and J usage is TRBJ1-1, with D hard to call. Germline V lookup: CDR1 MRHNA, CDR2 SNTAGT. V lost 0 bases and J lost 0, with 5 bases in between. The CDR3 runs to 14 residues. The CDR3 loop is CASSDSNMNTEAFF. CDR3 sequence (DNA): TGTGCCAGCAGTGACTCTAACATGAACACTGAAGCTTTCTTT.

V and J are TRBV9 and TRBJ2-2, with TRBD1 as a possible D gene (6 bases). CDR1 and CDR2 from the germline V gene are SGDLS and YYNGEE. The V and J ends lost 0 bases and 5 bases respectively, with 11 bases between them. This CDR3 is built from 15 residues. The DNA for the CDR3 is TGTGCCAGCAGCGTAGTTCCCCAGGGGACCGGGGAGCTGTTTTTT. The encoded protein is CASSVVPQGTGELFF.

The chain uses TRBV7-9 and TRBJ1-5; no clear D gene. This CDR3 is 14 amino acids long. CDR1 and CDR2 (germline): SEHNR, FQNEAQ (reference sequence). The V end was cut by 0 bases, the J end by 4 bases, with 7 bases between. The CDR3, as DNA: TGTGCCAGCAGCTTAGCAGGGAAAAATCAGCCCCAGCATTTT. Translating gives CASSLAGKNQPQHF.